These 22 T cell receptor delta chains were sequenced from one sample in a study of γδ T cells in repeated Plasmodium falciparum infection. Gammadelta T cells were flow-sorted from PBMC into Vgamma9/Vdelta2+ and Vdelta2-negative populations for bulk analysis. TCRdb processed the multiplex PCR reads again with the CATT caller. The table records tens of thousands of delta-chain clones, 0.85% to 1% of them present only once. Sequenced input: gamma-delta T cells from blood. All receptors derive from a pool of human donors (malaria-infected and uninfected, not separated).

This clone showed up just a few times. A much larger clone differs from this one at a single base, so this may be a read error. The J gene is TRDJ1, the V gene TRDV1, with 12 nucleotides matching TRDD3. The J gene was missing in TCRdb and was found by matching the end of the DNA to germline. Germline-derived CDR1 and CDR2 are TSWWSYY and QGS. The CDR3 has 19 amino acids. The CDR3 DNA sequence: TGCGCTCTTGGGGAACCCTCCTCCCGTCGAACTGGGGGATACCTTAAACTCATCTTT. As protein: CALGEPSSRRTGGYLKLIF.

On this clone itself: TCRdb's protein, taken from a much larger clone, differs from this DNA's translation at residue 6, likely owing to a read error; the protein displayed comes from the DNA. The chain combines TRDV1 with TRDJ2; the match to TRDD3 covers 10 bases. The junction had 22 bases not matched to a gene; V was cut back by 9 bases and J by 3 bases. The germline gives CDR1 TSWWSYY, CDR2 QGS. The CDR3 is 20 amino acids. The CDR3 protein is CALAGPPRTGGSCLTAQLFF. CDR3 coding DNA: TGTGCTCTGGCGGGCCCCCCGAGAACTGGGGGATCCTGCCTGACAGCACAACTCTTCTTT.

This clone was detected many times. Only one base separates this from a far larger clonotype, so it likely reflects a read error. Other DNA sequences in this specimen translate into the identical CDR3. The chain links TRDV1 to TRDJ1; 12 bases map to TRDD3. Germline V gives CDR1 TSWWSYY, CDR2 QGS. The CDR3 extends over 22 amino acids. J lost 3 bases, V lost 9 bases, and 29 bases had no gene match. CDR3 in amino acids: CALGDFPSVRGILGDTPDKLIF. The CDR3 nucleotides are TGTGCTCTCGGAGATTTCCCTTCTGTGAGGGGGATACTGGGGGATACACCCGATAAACTCATCTTT.

The sample holds a few counts of this clone. The TCRdb record carries a much larger clone's protein, which differs from this DNA's translation at residue 3; a read error is the likely cause, and the protein listed here is the DNA translation. V and J are TRDV1 and TRDJ1, with D possibly being TRDD3 (6 bases). TCRdb supplies no J gene; here it was assigned by aligning the nucleotide sequence to germline. Germline V gene sequence: CDR1 TSWWSYY, CDR2 QGS. This CDR3 comprises 12 residues. The CDR3 here is CAPGVSVNKLIF. The CDR3 nucleotides are TGTGCTCCTGGGGTCTCGGTAAATAAACTCATCTTT.

At least ten counts were recorded for this clone. The protein held in TCRdb is that of a much larger clone and does not match this DNA's translation at residue 14, likely because of a read error; the protein shown is translated from the DNA. The V gene is TRDV2, the J gene TRDJ1; 11 bases align to TRDD3. CDR3 length: 17 amino acids. The V gene's germline CDR1 is GEAIGNYY and CDR2 EKD. CDR3 sequence reads: CACDLVLGDSTTDELIF. Written as DNA, the CDR3 is TGTGCCTGTGACCTGGTACTGGGGGATAGCACGACCGATGAACTCATCTTT.

For this clone: Translating this DNA gives a protein that differs at residue 6 from the TCRdb one, which belongs to a much larger clone; a read error is likely, and the protein shown is this translation. This CDR3 is CACDTMGGGNLTAAQLFF. CDR3 bases: TGTGCCTGTGACACAATGGGTGGGGGAAACCTTACTGCAGCACAACTCTTCTTT. The chain is built from TRDV2 and TRDJ2, with 7 nucleotides matching TRDD3. TCRdb lists no J gene, so it was determined here by aligning the DNA to germline. This CDR3 region has 18 residues. Germline CDR1 reads GEAIGNYY; CDR2 reads EKD. The trim removed 1 base at V and 6 bases at J, leaving 16 bases unmatched.

With regard to this clone: This DNA's translation and the protein TCRdb lists, from a much larger clone, do not match at residue 5, likely due to a read error; the protein shown is translated from the DNA. V usage is TRDV1 and J usage is TRDJ1, with D maybe TRDD3 (6 bases). Per the germline V gene, CDR1 is TSWWSYY and CDR2 is QGS. V dropped 4 bases and J dropped 0 bases, with 39 bases sitting between them. The length of the CDR3 is 24 residues. In DNA form, the CDR3 reads TGTGCTCTTGGGGGACTAGAGATCATCCCAAATCCGTACCGGGGGACGAGGTACACCGATAAACTCATCTTT. The encoded protein is CALGGLEIIPNPYRGTRYTDKLIF.

The sample holds many counts of this clone. TCRdb has a much larger clone's protein, which differs at residue 3 from the translation of this DNA, likely because of a read error; what is shown is the protein translated from the DNA. This sequence joins TRDV2 and TRDJ2, with 11 bases fitting TRDD3. Germline CDR1 reads GEAIGNYY; CDR2 reads EKD. The CDR3 has 18 amino acids. CDR3 residues: CARDTKWGIRGLTAQLFF. In nucleotides, the CDR3 is TGTGCCCGTGACACGAAGTGGGGGATACGGGGTTTGACAGCACAACTCTTCTTT.

Note on this clone: TCRdb lists the protein of a much larger clone for this DNA, which differs at residue 4, so this is likely a read error; the protein given here is translated from the DNA itself. The genes are TRDV2 and TRDJ1, with 7 positions matching TRDD3. TCRdb records no J gene; here it was assigned by comparing the DNA to germline. The V gene's germline CDR1 is GEAIGNYY and CDR2 EKD. The CDR3 runs to 15 residues. V gave up 5 bases and J gave up 2 bases; unmatched junction bases: 10. The CDR3 bases are TGTGCCTGTGGCAGACTGGGGCCCCAAACCGATAAACTCATCTTT. It yields the protein CACGRLGPQTDKLIF.

In its sample, this clone was seen many times. This may stem from a read error, because a much larger clone lies one nucleotide away. At the DNA level, this CDR3 is encoded by other sequences in the same sample as well. The chain uses TRDV2 and TRDJ1; D could derive from TRDD2 or TRDD3 (5 bases each). TCRdb offers no J gene call, so here the DNA was matched to germline to obtain one. Looked up from germline, CDR1 is GEAIGNYY and CDR2 is EKD. The CDR3 is 25 residues long. The CDR3 spells CACDYFRYTRSPEVRPLQYTDKLIF. DNA of the CDR3: TGCGCCTGTGACTACTTTCGATATACGCGGTCCCCAGAGGTCCGGCCCCTTCAGTACACCGATAAACTCATCTTT.

This clone appeared a few times. Since a far larger clone is one base different, this is likely a read error. The same CDR3 is also encoded by other DNA sequences in this sample. DNA of the CDR3: TGTGCTCTTGGGGAACCTTCCTACGGTCTGCTGGGGGATATTTGCTACACCGATAAACTCATCTTT. As protein: CALGEPSYGLLGDICYTDKLIF. This sequence joins TRDV1 and TRDJ1; 10 bases map to TRDD3. The J gene is absent in TCRdb and was assigned here via DNA matching to germline. V was pared by 1 base and J by 0 bases, with 20 bases of the junction left unmatched. The CDR3 consists of 22 residues. Germline V gene data show CDR1 as TSWWSYY and CDR2 as QGS.

A remark on this clone: A far larger clone is off by one base, so a read error is likely. Other DNA variants within this sample encode the same CDR3. This chain joins TRDV2 and TRDJ1, with a tentative D call TRDD3 (6 bases). TCRdb gives no J gene; it was assigned here by matching the DNA to germline. Looked up from germline, CDR1 is GEAIGNYY and CDR2 is EKD. V gave up 0 bases and J gave up 0 bases, with 22 bases separating them. CDR3 length: 19 amino acids. The DNA for the CDR3 is TGTGCCTGTGACACCGGGATCTGGGGAATACGCGGGTACACCGATAAACTCATCTTT. Translated, it gives CACDTGIWGIRGYTDKLIF.

This clone was counted at least ten times. A far larger clone is only one base removed, so a read error is likely. The sample holds other DNA sequences that translate to the same CDR3. The chain has TRDV2 and TRDJ1, with 9 bases aligning to TRDD3. TCRdb lists no J gene, so it was determined here by aligning the DNA to germline. Per the germline V gene, CDR1 is GEAIGNYY and CDR2 is EKD. The CDR3 covers 14 residues. The V gene end was trimmed by 4 bases and the J gene end by 0 bases; junction bases not matched to a gene: 2. DNA of the CDR3: TGTGCCTGTGATCCTGGGGGATACACCGATAAACTCATCTTT. This translates into CACDPGGYTDKLIF.

This clone showed up just a few times. The protein that TCRdb holds for this DNA derives from a much larger clone and differs from the translated DNA at residue 6, which likely indicates a read error; the protein shown here is translated from the DNA. This chain uses TRDV2 with TRDJ1; D possibly corresponds to TRDD3 (7 bases). In the absence of a J gene in TCRdb, the DNA was matched to germline to assign it here. V was pared by 0 bases and J by 0 bases, with 37 bases between. The V gene's germline CDR1 is GEAIGNYY and CDR2 EKD. CDR3 length: 24 amino acids. The CDR3 spells CACDTELASPTIAGGPRNTDKLIF. The CDR3 DNA sequence: TGTGCCTGTGACACCGAATTGGCGAGTCCTACTATAGCTGGGGGCCCTCGGAACACCGATAAACTCATCTTT.

A word on this clone: One base separates it from a far larger clone, so it is likely a read error. The same CDR3 also results from other DNA sequences found in this sample. The rearrangement uses TRDV1 and TRDJ1, with a tentative D call TRDD3 (5 bases). The CDR3 runs to 13 residues. Germline CDR1 and CDR2: TSWWSYY and QGS. This CDR3 reads CALGEGVRGLLIF. The CDR3 nucleotides read TGTGCCCTTGGGGAAGGGGTACGGGGTTTACTCATCTTT.

This clone was counted only a few times. TCRdb attributes to this sequence the protein of a much larger clone, which differs from the DNA translation at residue 3; a read error is likely, and the protein displayed is translated from the DNA. This chain links TRDV2 with TRDJ1; D ambiguous. TCRdb leaves out the J gene; it was filled in here by matching the DNA to germline. The CDR3 totals 15 residues. Germline V lookup: CDR1 GEAIGNYY, CDR2 EKD. Here the CDR3 reads CASDTVGALTDKLIF. Written as DNA, the CDR3 is TGTGCCAGTGACACCGTCGGAGCGCTCACCGATAAACTCATCTTT.

This clone was seen at least ten times. A read error is the likely source, as a far larger clone sits one nucleotide away. Distinct nucleotide sequences in the sample also encode this CDR3. The chain employs TRDV1 and TRDJ1; a weak D match, TRDD2 (5 bases). The CDR3 consists of 21 residues. Germline CDR1 TSWWSYY, CDR2 QGS. The CDR3 is CALGPRRSRVDPTSYTDKLIF. CDR3 DNA: TGTGCTCTTGGTCCTAGGAGGTCCCGGGTCGACCCGACCTCGTACACCGATAAGCTCATCTTT.

With respect to this clone: The TCRdb protein comes from a much larger clone and disagrees with this DNA's translation at residue 3, likely due to a read error; the protein given here is derived from the DNA. The V gene is TRDV1, the J gene TRDJ1, with D perhaps matching TRDD3 (6 bases). The J gene, absent from TCRdb, was called here by matching the DNA to germline. The CDR3 runs to 19 residues. CDR1 TSWWSYY and CDR2 QGS come from the germline V gene. The CDR3 is CAPGELDGTLTVYTDKLIF. The CDR3, as DNA: TGTGCTCCTGGGGAACTGGACGGTACGTTAACTGTGTACACCGATAAACTCATCTTT.

Turning to this clone: TCRdb's protein for this DNA is that of a much larger clone and differs from the translation at residue 5, likely a read error; the protein shown is the DNA translation. V gene TRDV2 combines with J gene TRDJ1; 9 positions match TRDD3. Trimming took 3 bases from V and 6 from J; bases not matched to a gene: 13. The germline V gene has CDR1 GEAIGNYY and CDR2 EKD. The CDR3 runs 16 residues. CDR3 bases: TGTGCCTGTGACGCCGAGTTTCTGGGGGATGTAAATAAACTCATCTTT. Its protein is CACDAEFLGDVNKLIF.

This clone has a count of ten or more. A far bigger clonotype differs at one base, so this is likely a read error. The same CDR3 is also encoded by other DNA sequences in this sample. The gene calls are TRDV1 and TRDJ1, with D perhaps given as TRDD2 or TRDD3 (8 bases each). The J gene comes from matching the DNA to germline here; TCRdb lacks it. The ends were cut back, 3 bases at V and 0 bases at J, with 41 bases in the middle. The length of the CDR3 is 25 residues. CDR1 and CDR2 from the germline V gene are TSWWSYY and QGS. CDR3 sequence (DNA): TGTGCTCTTGGGGAGGCGCCACCCCCGGCTTCCTACCCTTACTGGGGGCTGGAGTACACCGATAAACTCATCTTT. This codes for CALGEAPPPASYPYWGLEYTDKLIF.

This clone has a handful of counts. This likely came from a read error, as a far larger clone is one base away. Other DNA sequences from this sample encode an identical CDR3 as well. The J gene is TRDJ1, the V gene TRDV2; 10 bases match TRDD3. The J gene, left out of TCRdb, was set here by checking the DNA against germline. Germline trimming cut 0 bases from V and 1 base from J; bases unmatched to any gene: 13. CDR3 length: 19 residues. Germline loops: CDR1 GEAIGNYY, CDR2 EKD. The CDR3 DNA reads TGTGCCTGTGACACCGTCATGGGGACTGGGGGATTTGCCACCGATAAACTCATCTTT. As protein: CACDTVMGTGGFATDKLIF.

In this sample, this clone turned up a few times. TCRdb pairs this DNA with a much larger clone's protein that differs at residue 10, likely a read error; the protein shown was translated from the DNA. The chain recombines TRDV1 with TRDJ1; D unclear. Trimming shortened V by 0 bases and J by 4 bases, and 15 bases separated the two germline ends. The germline CDR1 and CDR2 sequences are TSWWSYY and QGS. There are 16 residues in the CDR3. Here the CDR3 reads CALGELKGRGVDKLIF. As DNA, the CDR3 is TGTGCTCTTGGGGAACTAAAAGGACGAGGCGTCGATAAACTCATCTTT.